Given below is one T cell receptor (beta chain) in context. Its antigen is currently unknown. Primers included in the PCR were 60 Vbeta and 13 Jbeta primers. Only in-frame clones appear in the TCRdb table, and some are missing; sequencing was by immunoSEQ multiplex PCR. The sample consists of around 130,000 clones, roughly three quarters of them appearing once. Germline V gene sequence: CDR1 SGHNT, CDR2 YYREEE (reference sequence). V was pared by 2 bases and J by 9 bases, with 15 bases between. This CDR3 region has 14 residues. The data belong to a study of cytomegalovirus exposure and HLA in healthy donors. Study-level results: A later analysis linked around 15,000 TCR beta sequences to HLA alleles at 0.05 false discovery rate. Among the most significant clusters, several appeared linked to common viral pathogens in a later analysis. Looking again later, the authors saw that most CMV-associated TCR beta chains seemed HLA-restricted.

This sequence originates from a woman in her fifties or sixties in good health and CMV-seronegative. Material: PBMCs. The V gene is TRBV5-4, the J gene TRBJ2-4, with D maybe TRBD1 (6 bases). CDR3 bases: TGTGCCAGCAGCTTTCGCTCCGGACAGTCCATTCAGTACTTC. Protein sequence: CASSFRSGQSIQYF.